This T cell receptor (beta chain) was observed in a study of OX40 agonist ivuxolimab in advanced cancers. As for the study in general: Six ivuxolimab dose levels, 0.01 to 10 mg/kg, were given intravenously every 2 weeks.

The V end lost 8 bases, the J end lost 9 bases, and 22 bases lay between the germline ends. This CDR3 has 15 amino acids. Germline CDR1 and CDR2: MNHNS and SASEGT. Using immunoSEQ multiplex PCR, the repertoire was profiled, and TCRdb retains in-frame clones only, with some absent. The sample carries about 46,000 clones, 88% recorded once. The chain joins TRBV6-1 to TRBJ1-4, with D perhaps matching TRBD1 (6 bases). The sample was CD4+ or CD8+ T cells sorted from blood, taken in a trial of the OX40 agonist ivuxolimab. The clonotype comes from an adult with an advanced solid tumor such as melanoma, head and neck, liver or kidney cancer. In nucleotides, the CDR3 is TGTGCCAGCCTGATACCGGGCCCGGGGGCCCAAAAACTGTTTTTT. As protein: CASLIPGPGAQKLFF.